Shown below are 12 T cell receptor beta chains from a single sample sequenced in a study of T cells in localized non-small cell lung cancer. Repertoires were generated with immunoSEQ multiplex PCR, while TCRdb's copy carries only in-frame clones and drops some. The table has several hundred clones, 17% seen once. The starting material was normal lung tissue next to the tumor, obtained before any cancer treatment. The origin of the receptors is a male donor aged 60 or older with stage I lung adenocarcinoma.

This chain connects TRBV19 to TRBJ2-7; D is possibly TRBD2 (5 bases). Between the trimmed V and J ends, which lost 5 bases and 0 bases, there was a span of 8 bases. The CDR3 is 13 amino acids. CDR1 and CDR2 from the germline V gene are LNHDA and SQIVND (reference sequence). CDR3: CASSAGLSYEQYF. The CDR3 DNA sequence: TGTGCCAGTAGTGCGGGTCTCTCCTACGAGCAGTACTTC.

This chain joins TRBV19 and TRBJ1-1; 7 bases map to TRBD1. The length of the CDR3 is 14 residues. Trimming at V came to 5 bases and at J to 6 bases, leaving 9 bases not matched to a gene. Germline CDR1 reads LNHDA; CDR2 reads SQIVND (reference sequence). The DNA of the CDR3 is TGTGCCAGTAGTCCCGGGACAGTAAAAGCTGAAGCTTTCTTT. It encodes CASSPGTVKAEAFF. The entire variable domain, with the rest obtained from reference TRBV19 and TRBJ1-1, is as follows: DGGITQSPKYLFRKEGQNVTLSCEQNLNHDAMYWYRQDPGQGLRLIYYSQIVNDFQKGDIAEGYSVSREKKESFPLTVTSAQKNPTAFYLCASSPGTVKAEAFFGQGTRLTVV.

This chain links TRBV19 with TRBJ2-6; weak D call: TRBD2 (6 bases). Germline V gene sequence: CDR1 LNHDA, CDR2 SQIVND (reference sequence). The CDR3 spans 19 residues. V dropped 3 bases and J dropped 0 bases, with 18 bases sitting between them. In DNA, the CDR3 is TGTGCCAGTAGTATCTTGGGTGCGGGGTGGAGCTCTGGGGCCAACGTCCTGACTTTC. Protein product: CASSILGAGWSSGANVLTF.

The gene calls are TRBV11-3 and TRBJ2-2, with D perhaps matching TRBD1 (6 bases). V gave up 8 bases and J gave up 5 bases, with 21 bases separating them. CDR3 length: 16 amino acids. Germline V gene lookup returns CDR1 SGHNT and CDR2 YENEEA. The CDR3 loop reads CASAERDTRRTGELFF. CDR3 coding DNA: TGTGCCAGCGCTGAGAGGGACACAAGAAGGACCGGGGAGCTGTTTTTT.

This clone is judged large. The chain employs TRBV6-8 and TRBJ2-1, with 12 bases that match TRBD2. The CDR3 sequence is 14 residues long. The V gene end was trimmed by 5 bases and the J gene end by 15 bases; junction bases not matched to a gene: 11. The germline gives CDR1 MNHGY, CDR2 SAAAGT. The CDR3 loop reads CASSRGLAGLGRFF. CDR3 DNA sequence: TGTGCCAGCAGTCGGGGACTAGCGGGCCTCGGGAGGTTCTTC.

In this sample, this clone is large (0.1 to 1%). The chain combines TRBV11-3 with TRBJ2-7, with D perhaps matching TRBD2 (6 bases). The V gene lost 3 bases and the J gene lost 2 bases, with 11 bases spanning the gap. Germline V gene lookup returns CDR1 SGHNT and CDR2 YENEEA. The CDR3 spans 14 residues. The CDR3 sequence: CASSLDYGTYEQYF. The CDR3 DNA is TGTGCCAGCAGCTTGGACTATGGGACCTACGAGCAGTACTTC.

By share of the sample, this clone is large. CDR3 DNA sequence: TGTGCCACAGGGGTGGGACAGGGAAACACTGAAGCTTTCTTT. Encoded protein: CATGVGQGNTEAFF. The rearrangement uses TRBV6-8 and TRBJ1-1; 9 nucleotides align to TRBD1. Per germline, CDR1 MNHGY and CDR2 SAAAGT. Trimming at V came to 10 bases and at J to 2 bases, leaving 8 bases not matched to a gene. This CDR3 has 14 amino acids.

The V and J genes are TRBV29-1 and TRBJ2-7, with D tentatively TRBD1 or TRBD2 (6 bases each). The length of the CDR3 is 15 residues. CDR1 is SQVTM and CDR2 is ANQGSEA in the germline V gene. V was clipped by 6 bases and J by 2 bases, with 20 bases between them. The CDR3 bases are TGCAGCGTCGCAAAGGGGGGTAGCGGTACCTACGAGCAGTACTTC. Translation: CSVAKGGSGTYEQYF.

In its sample, this clone was seen a few times. The chain recombines TRBV4-1 with TRBJ2-3; 8 bases fit TRBD1. V was pared by 3 bases and J by 3 bases, with 11 bases of the junction left unmatched. Germline V gene sequence: CDR1 MGHRA, CDR2 YSYEKL. CDR3 length: 17 amino acids. DNA for the CDR3: TGCGCCAGCAGCCACCCACTTCAGGGGGCGAGGACAGATACGCAGTATTTT. This translates into CASSHPLQGARTDTQYF.

By its share, this clone is large (0.1 to 1%). The V gene is TRBV6-8, the J gene TRBJ1-1, with D possibly TRBD1 on 6 matching bases. The V end lost 5 bases, the J end lost 6 bases, and 13 bases lay between the germline ends. CDR1 and CDR2 from the germline V gene are MNHGY and SAAAGT. The CDR3 sequence is 13 residues long. CDR3 sequence: CASSAQGTSEAFF. In DNA form, the CDR3 reads TGTGCCAGCAGTGCTCAGGGGACCTCTGAAGCTTTCTTT.

This clone has only a few counts. This chain links TRBV11-3 with TRBJ2-1; 10 bases align to TRBD2. CDR3 size: 15 residues. The V segment lost 5 bases and the J segment 9 bases; nucleotides outside the gene matches: 10. Per germline, CDR1 SGHNT and CDR2 YENEEA. The chain's CDR3 is CASSPSGGAVIEQFF. CDR3 nucleotide sequence: TGTGCCAGCAGCCCAAGCGGGGGGGCTGTTATTGAGCAGTTCTTC.

The DNA for the CDR3 is TGTGCCAGCAGTCCTCAAGTCTCAACTAATGAAAAACTGTTTTTT. This gives the protein CASSPQVSTNEKLFF. The chain joins TRBV6-8 to TRBJ1-4, with D hard to call. V gave up 5 bases and J gave up 0 bases, with 10 bases separating them. Germline assignment: CDR1 MNHGY and CDR2 SAAAGT. This CDR3 comprises 15 residues.